The present entry profiles one T cell receptor beta chain with its context. What it binds is unknown. This sample was included in a study of response to subunit inactivated influenza vaccine. Study results and caveats: The authors suggested that every seasonal influenza vaccination recruits few new T cells.

With 3 bases clipped from V and 5 bases from J, the junction kept 5 bases outside the gene matches. CDR3 length equals 15 residues. In germline, CDR1 is SGHKS, CDR2 YYEKEE (reference sequence). Each CDR3 protein is one row after TCRdb ran MiXCR on the RT-PCR reads. This sample has over 750,000 distinct CDR3 sequences, with over 20% found just once. This specimen consisted of PBMCs from blood, obtained 5 days after vaccination. The clonotype originates from a man in his forties or fifties who received an inactivated influenza vaccine. V is TRBV5-5 and J is TRBJ1-5, with 10 bases identical to TRBD1. For the CDR3, the DNA is TGTGCCAGCAGCTGGGGACAGGGGTTCTATCAGCCCCAGCATTTT. It yields the protein CASSWGQGFYQPQHF.